This is a list of T cell receptor beta chains from one sample in a study of patients and donors after allogeneic stem cell transplantation. TCRdb analysed the RT-PCR reads with MiXCR anew, one entry per CDR3 protein. The sample carries approximately 200,000 distinct CDR3 sequences, about 38% recorded once. The sample was blood, either unsorted or a sorted T cell fraction (not recorded which). The receptors were sampled from a human donor who was either an allogeneic HSCT recipient or a stem cell or donor lymphocyte infusion donor (not recorded which). It is not recorded whose cells these are; they may come from a transplant donor. The CDR3 runs from the conserved cysteine through the conserved F or W.

TRBV3-1,CASSPPSSGTVEAFF
TRBV4-2,CASSQDPGQLGYGYTF
TRBV4-3,CASSQDLLTDTQYF
TRBV5-1,CASSLGSDTQYF
TRBV6-5,CASSRGAGQPQHF
TRBV6-5,CASSTWTGATEAFF
TRBV5-1,CASSLEGNTGELFF
TRBV28,CASSYTGANQPQHF
TRBV7-2,CASSFRDRGIKGYTF
TRBV7-2,CASSPGGGSEAFF
TRBV5-6,CASSLYANQPQHF
TRBV20-1,CSARDRASSAPRNEQYF
TRBV13,CASSRRGGPNEQFF
TRBV12-3/TRBV12-4,CASSPRGYEQYF
TRBV10-2,CASTGVSPPNSPLHF
TRBV21-1,CASSKVDRGAGNTIYF
TRBV6-4,CASSVLVGGPPGELFF
TRBV10-3,CAIRSGQGLGNYGYTF
TRBV27,CASSLRGHNSPLHF
TRBV24-1,CAASGRGFTDTQYF
TRBV28,CASSSNRVYEQYF
TRBV29-1,CSTSENEKLFF
TRBV10-3,CAIRLAGAYEQYF
TRBV20-1,CSARAVTSEKFSYNEQFF
TRBV12-3/TRBV12-4,CASRPQGYSGNTIYF
TRBV6-6,CASSRGHYEQYF
TRBV11-2,CASSSMGLAYEQYF
TRBV6-5,CASRLDRAAGNTIYF
TRBV18,CASSPQLQETQYF
TRBV3-1,CASSQGGGWGNQPQHF
TRBV2,CASSDPARQPQHF
TRBV29-1,CSVSSRLNTEAFF
TRBV12-3/TRBV12-4,CASSMGQGAELFF